The 13 T cell receptor beta chains below all came from one sample that was sequenced in a study of shared clonotypes between healthy human individuals. Here immunoSEQ multiplex PCR was the method, and the copy in TCRdb shows in-frame clones only, minus some. The sample has millions of clones, more than 90% seen once; the top ten hold 0.14%. Sequences were obtained from naive CD4+ T cells sorted from blood. Subset defined: CD45RA+ positively selected. These receptors came from a man aged 18-30 years in good health.

The chain employs TRBV6-6 and TRBJ1-1; D is undetermined. Germline V CDR1 and CDR2: MNHNY, SVGAGI (reference sequence). There are 13 residues in the CDR3. V was clipped by 2 bases and J by 3 bases, with 7 bases between them. The CDR3 nucleotides are TGTGCCAGCAGTTACCCCAAGGACACTGAAGCTTTCTTT. Its translation is CASSYPKDTEAFF.

The J gene is TRBJ2-7, the V gene TRBV7-9; D is tentatively TRBD1 or TRBD2 (5 bases each). Germline CDR1 and CDR2: SEHNR and FQNEAQ (reference sequence). V shed 5 bases and J shed 1 base, with 15 bases lying between them. CDR3 length equals 15 residues. CDR3 in DNA: TGTGCCAGCAGCCCCGGCGCGTGGGGGTCCTACGAGCAGTACTTC. Translation: CASSPGAWGSYEQYF.

The chain has TRBV30 and TRBJ2-4; 7 positions match TRBD1. Germline V CDR1 and CDR2: GTSNPN, SVGIG (reference sequence). The V and J ends lost 2 bases and 14 bases, in that order; junction bases with no gene match: 9. The CDR3 is 12 amino acids. CDR3 nucleotides: TGTGCCTGGAGTATTGAGACAGGGTCGGAGTACTTC. Its protein is CAWSIETGSEYF. The complete variable domain, with remaining parts taken from reference TRBV30 and TRBJ2-4, reads SQTIHQWPATLVQPVGSPLSLECTVEGTSNPNLYWYRQAAGRGLQLLFYSVGIGQISSEVPQNLSASRPQDRQFILSSKKLLLSDSGFYLCAWSIETGSEYFGAGTRLSVL.

The genes are TRBV5-1 and TRBJ2-5, with TRBD1 matching over 9 bases. The germline V gene encodes CDR1 SGHRS and CDR2 YFSETQ. V lost 4 bases to trimming and J lost 4 bases; unmatched junction nucleotides: 5. The CDR3 loop spans 14 amino acids. Written as DNA, the CDR3 is TGCGCCAGCAGCATAGGACAGGGGAGAGAGACCCAGTACTTC. Translation gives CASSIGQGRETQYF.

J is TRBJ2-2 and V is TRBV4-3; no reliable D call. This CDR3 has 14 amino acids. In germline, CDR1 is LGHNA, CDR2 YSLEER. V was clipped by 0 bases and J by 6 bases, with 8 bases between them. The CDR3: CASSQDRVAGELFF. The CDR3 DNA reads as TGCGCCAGCAGCCAAGATAGGGTAGCCGGGGAGCTGTTTTTT.

This chain joins TRBV29-1 and TRBJ1-4; D may be TRBD1 (5 bases). Trimming left V 4 bases short and J 6 bases short, with 18 bases between. The CDR3 extends over 15 amino acids. CDR1 and CDR2 (germline): SQVTM, ANQGSEA. CDR3 amino acids: CSVGKWGRGDEKLFF. For the CDR3, the DNA is TGCAGCGTTGGGAAGTGGGGGAGAGGAGATGAAAAACTGTTTTTT.

The V gene is TRBV2, the J gene TRBJ2-7, with D possibly being TRBD1 (6 bases). The CDR3 has 15 residues. The V gene lost 7 bases and the J gene lost 2 bases, with 18 bases spanning the gap. CDR1 and CDR2 (germline): SNHLY, FYNNEI. DNA of the CDR3: TGTGCCAGCATGATATTTCCGGGACAAGCCTACGAGCAGTACTTC. As protein: CASMIFPGQAYEQYF.

V is TRBV6-1 and J is TRBJ2-5; D uncertain. The V end was cut by 6 bases, the J end by 4 bases, with 15 bases between. This CDR3 has 14 residues. Germline CDR1 MNHNS, CDR2 SASEGT. The CDR3 sequence: CASRTGRKGETQYF. The DNA for the CDR3 is TGTGCCAGCAGGACCGGCCGAAAGGGAGAGACCCAGTACTTC.

This chain joins TRBV19 and TRBJ2-7; D is unclear. The germline V gene encodes CDR1 LNHDA and CDR2 SQIVND (reference sequence). This CDR3 region has 14 residues. The V gene lost 2 bases and the J gene lost 5 bases, with 13 bases spanning the gap. CDR3 bases: TGTGCCAGTAGTATACAGGCTCCCCATAACGAGCAGTACTTC. Translated: CASSIQAPHNEQYF.

The chain carries TRBV11-3 and TRBJ2-2; no clear D gene. This CDR3 contains 17 residues. V was trimmed by 0 bases and J by 1 base, leaving 12 bases between them. In germline, CDR1 is SGHNT, CDR2 YENEEA. For the CDR3, the DNA is TGTGCCAGCAGCTTAGATCTTGGGGATCGGAACACCGGGGAGCTGTTTTTT. Translation gives CASSLDLGDRNTGELFF.

This clone was detected only once. The V and J genes are TRBV18 and TRBJ2-5; D not certain. The V gene's germline CDR1 is KGHSH and CDR2 LQKENI. V was pared by 3 bases and J by 1 base, with 9 bases between. This CDR3 has 14 amino acids. The DNA of the CDR3 is TGTGCCAGCTCACCCGGTGGGATCCAAGAGACCCAGTACTTC. Translating it yields CASSPGGIQETQYF.

This chain joins TRBV12-1 and TRBJ1-6. TRBV12-1 is an annotated pseudogene. The CDR3 contains 15 residues. CDR3 in DNA: TGTGCCAGCAGCCCCGAGTCTTGCAATAATTCACCCCTCCACTTT. Its protein is CASSPESCNNSPLHF.

V gene TRBV2 combines with J gene TRBJ2-3; perhaps D is TRBD1 or TRBD2 (7 bases each). CDR1 is SNHLY and CDR2 is FYNNEI in the germline V gene. The CDR3 loop spans 15 amino acids. Trimming stripped 8 bases from V and 4 bases from J, with 19 bases between. CDR3 amino acids: CASPTGAGGADTQYF. Written as DNA, the CDR3 is TGTGCCAGCCCCACCGGGGCAGGGGGGGCAGATACGCAGTATTTT.